One sample yielded the 10 T cell receptor beta chains listed below, sequenced in a study of tumor-infiltrating lymphocytes in primary liver carcinoma. From 450 to 600 ng total RNA, TCR beta cDNA was generated with a primer in the constant region. ARM-PCR was slightly modified, and three nested multiplex PCR rounds with it gave rise to the TCR beta libraries. The opening two PCR rounds, nine to eleven cycles each, paired TRBV1-TRBV30 forward primers with a C-beta reverse primer. In TCRdb, the multiplex PCR reads were re-called with MiXCR into one record per CDR3 protein. The sample includes some 94,000 distinct CDR3 sequences, around two thirds seen only once; the top ten take over 9%. Total RNA and DNA came together from about 21-30 mg of bulk tissue without cell sorting. The sequenced sample was liver tumor tissue from sampling region 5. Indicated subset: tumor region T5, tumor centre. These receptors were taken from a woman aged 55-70 years with primary liver carcinoma and hepatitis B virus infection.

Many counts were recorded for this clonotype. J is TRBJ2-6 and V is TRBV12-3 or TRBV12-4; D remains unclear. Trimming removed 4 bases at V and 2 bases at J, with 3 bases between. CDR3 length: 13 residues. The CDR3 spells CASSSAGANVLTF. CDR3 DNA sequence: TGTGCCAGCAGTTCTGCTGGGGCCAACGTCCTGACTTTC.

The chain carries TRBV24-1 and TRBJ2-3, with 10 nucleotides matching TRBD2. Trimming removed 3 bases from V and 2 bases from J; junction bases left unmatched: 7. This CDR3 is 17 amino acids long. Looked up from germline, CDR1 is KGHDR and CDR2 is SFDVKD. This CDR3 is CATSDGISGRSTDTQYF. The CDR3, as DNA: TGTGCCACCAGTGATGGAATTAGCGGGAGGTCCACAGATACGCAGTATTTT.

This clonotype occurred once. The junction and the germline gene differ at one end; a read error may be behind it. The V and J genes are TRBV10-3 and TRBJ2-7; D is perhaps TRBD1 (6 bases). Germline V gene lookup returns CDR1 ENHRY and CDR2 SYGVKD. The CDR3 has 14 amino acids. This CDR3 is CATSADRQTYEQYF. DNA of the CDR3: TGCGCCACCAGTGCCGACAGGCAGACCTACGAGCAGTACTTC.

As to this clonotype: The junction does not match germline at one end; this may be a read error. V gene TRBV11-2 combines with J gene TRBJ2-7; a weak D match, TRBD1 (5 bases). The CDR3 is made up of 16 amino acids. Germline loops: CDR1 SGHAT, CDR2 FQNNGV. The CDR3 sequence is CVSSLERQGGPYERYF. The CDR3 DNA follows: TGTGTCAGCAGCTTAGAGAGGCAGGGTGGCCCCTACGAGCGGTACTTC.

As regards this clonotype: This could be a read error, since a much larger clone is one nucleotide away. The V call is TRBV2, the J call TRBJ2-2; D possibly corresponds to TRBD2 (5 bases). The CDR3 runs 13 residues. Germline loops: CDR1 SNHLY, CDR2 FYNNEI. With 5 bases removed from V and 5 bases from J, the gap between germline ends came to 9 bases. The CDR3, as DNA: TGTGCCAGCAGTTGTACGGGAACCGGGGAGCTGTTTTTT. Translating gives CASSCTGTGELFF.

This clonotype was counted at least ten times. The chain carries TRBV6-6 and TRBJ2-7, with D perhaps matching TRBD1 or TRBD2 (6 bases each). This CDR3 is 17 amino acids long. CDR1 and CDR2 from the germline V gene are MNHNY and SVGAGI (reference sequence). V lost 5 bases, J lost 0 bases, and 20 bases lay in between. The CDR3 DNA is TGTGCCAGCAGTGACATCTCGGGGGCTTACAGCTCCTACGAGCAGTACTTC. Translation: CASSDISGAYSSYEQYF.

This clonotype was picked up one time. One end of the junction is discordant with germline, which a read error may explain. V is TRBV11-2 and J is TRBJ2-5, with TRBD2 identical over 7 bases. This CDR3 comprises 14 residues. The germline CDR1 and CDR2 sequences are SGHAT and FQNNGV. The CDR3 DNA reads as TGTGCCAGCAGCCCCATGGGGGGGAAAGAGACCCACTACTTC. It specifies CASSPMGGKETHYF. The full variable domain, rest sourced from reference TRBV11-2 and TRBJ2-5, is EAGVAQSPRYKIIEKRQSVAFWCNPISGHATLYWYQQILGQGPKLLIQFQNNGVVDDSQLPKDRFSAERLKGVDSTLKIQPAKLEDSAVYLCASSPMGGKETHYFGPGTRLLVL.

With respect to this clonotype: Mismatch with germline at one junction end may stem from a read error. The genes are TRBV5-4 and TRBJ2-2; tentative D call: TRBD1 (5 bases). The V gene's germline CDR1 is SGHNT and CDR2 YYREEE (reference sequence). This CDR3 spans 15 amino acids. CDR3 in DNA: TGTGTCAGCAGCTTTAAGGGGCTAAACACAGGGGAGCTGTTTTTT. Translation: CVSSFKGLNTGELFF.

Note on this clonotype: A much larger clone differs from this one at a single base, so this may be a read error. The chain combines TRBV4-1 with TRBJ2-1; no firm D call. The V gene's germline CDR1 is MGHRA and CDR2 YSYEKL. Trimming took off 3 bases at V and 1 base at J, with 10 bases between the two ends. The CDR3 length is 15 residues. The DNA of the CDR3 is TGCGCCAGCAGCCATTGGAGTTCTTCCTACAATGAGCAGTTCTTC. Translating it yields CASSHWSSSYNEQFF.

This clonotype has only one observation. Its ends do not fully match the called genes, so a read error is possible. The CDR3 spells CSARVRLAHPYEEYF. The CDR3 coding sequence is TGCAGTGCTAGAGTGAGACTAGCACATCCCTACGAGGAGTACTTC. V and J are TRBV20-1 and TRBJ2-7; 7 bases are a match to TRBD2. CDR3 length equals 15 residues. CDR1 is DFQATT and CDR2 is SNEGSKA in the germline V gene (reference sequence).